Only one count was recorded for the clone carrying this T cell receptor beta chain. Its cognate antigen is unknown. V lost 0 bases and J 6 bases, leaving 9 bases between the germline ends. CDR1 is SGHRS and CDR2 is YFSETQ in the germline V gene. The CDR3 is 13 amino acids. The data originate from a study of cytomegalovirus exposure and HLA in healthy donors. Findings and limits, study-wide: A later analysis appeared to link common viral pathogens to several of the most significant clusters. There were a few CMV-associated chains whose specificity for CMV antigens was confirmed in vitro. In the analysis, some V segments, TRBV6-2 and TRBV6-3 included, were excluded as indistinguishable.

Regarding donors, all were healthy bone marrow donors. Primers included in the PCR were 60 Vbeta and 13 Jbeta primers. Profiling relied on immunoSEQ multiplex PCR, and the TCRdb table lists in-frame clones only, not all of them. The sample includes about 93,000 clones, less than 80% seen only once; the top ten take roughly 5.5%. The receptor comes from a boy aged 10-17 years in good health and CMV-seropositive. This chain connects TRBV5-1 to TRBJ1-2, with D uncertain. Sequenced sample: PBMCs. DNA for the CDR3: TGCGCCAGCAGCTTGGGAGGGCGTGATGGCTACACCTTC. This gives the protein CASSLGGRDGYTF. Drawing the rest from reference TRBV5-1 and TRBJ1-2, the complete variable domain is KAGVTQTPRYLIKTRGQQVTLSCSPISGHRSVSWYQQTPGQGLQFLFEYFSETQRNKGNFPGRFSGRQFSNSRSEMNVSTLELGDSALYLCASSLGGRDGYTFGSGTRLTVV.